One and the same sample provided the 10 T cell receptor beta chains below, sequenced in a study of cytotoxic CD8 clonotypes in ibrutinib-treated CLL. The data were produced by immunoSEQ multiplex PCR, yet TCRdb's version contains in-frame clones alone and is incomplete. The sample includes tens of thousands of clones, 45% to 50% seen only once; the top ten take approximately 17%. The starting material was PBMCs, obtained before ibrutinib treatment. These TCRs come from a human donor with chronic lymphocytic leukemia.

In its sample, this clone was seen a few times. This chain joins TRBV27 and TRBJ1-6; D gene unclear. Trimming cost V 1 base and J 9 bases, with 4 bases left between them. Germline CDR1 and CDR2: MNHEY and SMNVEV (reference sequence). The CDR3 totals 12 residues. In DNA form, the CDR3 reads TGTGCCAGCAGTTTATGGGGTTCACCCCTCCACTTT. Encoded protein: CASSLWGSPLHF.

This chain connects TRBV19 to TRBJ1-1, with TRBD1 as a possible D gene (6 bases). The length of the CDR3 is 12 residues. The germline gives CDR1 LNHDA, CDR2 SQIVND (reference sequence). V was trimmed by 2 bases and J by 5 bases, leaving 6 bases between them. CDR3 sequence: CASSIQGTEAFF. CDR3 nucleotides: TGTGCCAGTAGTATACAGGGGACTGAAGCTTTCTTT.

The chain employs TRBV25-1 and TRBJ2-5, with D perhaps TRBD1 (5 bases). Germline lookup yields CDR1 MGHDK and CDR2 SYGVNS. V was trimmed by 3 bases and J by 4 bases, leaving 15 bases between them. The CDR3 is 15 amino acids. The CDR3 nucleotides read TGTGCCAGCAGTGAGATAGACAGCTTTGGAGAGACCCAGTACTTC. Protein product: CASSEIDSFGETQYF.

This clone has more than one count but fewer than ten. The gene calls are TRBV19 and TRBJ1-5; D not certain. Trimming took 0 bases from V and 7 from J, leaving 10 bases between them. This CDR3 has 14 amino acids. The germline V gene encodes CDR1 LNHDA and CDR2 SQIVND (reference sequence). The CDR3 protein is CASSIDLGGQPQHF. Here the CDR3 DNA reads TGTGCCAGTAGTATAGACCTTGGTGGACAGCCCCAGCATTTT.

This rearrangement joins TRBV4-2 to TRBJ1-4, with D tentatively TRBD1 (5 bases). Germline V gene lookup returns CDR1 LGHNA and CDR2 YNFKEQ. The CDR3 has 19 residues. V lost 5 bases to trimming and J lost 0 bases, with 22 bases between them. CDR3 bases: TGTGCCAGCAGCTCGACCCTCCGGACATTTGGTGCAACTAATGAAAAACTGTTTTTT. Protein product: CASSSTLRTFGATNEKLFF.

V gene TRBV5-8 combines with J gene TRBJ2-5; D gene unclear. The CDR3 has 14 amino acids. Germline V CDR1 and CDR2: SGHTS, YDEGEE. Trimming removed 0 bases at V and 3 bases at J, with 9 bases between. CDR3 DNA sequence: TGTGCCAGCAGCTTGGGTCTGGGCGAAGAGACCCAGTACTTC. Translated: CASSLGLGEETQYF.

The DNA of the CDR3 is TGTGCCAGCAGCTTGAGCAACCCCGGCACCGGGGAGCTGTTTTTT. Protein product: CASSLSNPGTGELFF. The rearrangement uses TRBV7-3 and TRBJ2-2; D call uncertain. Trimming cost V 3 bases and J 4 bases, with 12 bases left between them. The V gene's germline CDR1 is SGHTA and CDR2 FQGTGA. The CDR3 contains 15 residues.

This clone was detected once. The chain carries TRBV27 and TRBJ2-7; TRBD2 matches 14 bases. This CDR3 spans 19 amino acids. V was clipped by 2 bases and J by 3 bases; unmatched bases: 12. In germline, CDR1 is MNHEY, CDR2 SMNVEV (reference sequence). The DNA of the CDR3 is TGTGCCAGCAGTTTAACACCAGGACTAGCGGGGGGCAATTTCTACGAGCAGTACTTC. It yields the protein CASSLTPGLAGGNFYEQYF.

The chain carries TRBV7-2 and TRBJ1-5, with D unclear. The CDR3 is 16 residues long. Trimming removed 1 base from V and 6 bases from J, with 16 bases in between. Per germline, CDR1 SGHTA and CDR2 FQGNSA. The CDR3 sequence is CASSLVPAGEGQPQHF. As DNA, the CDR3 is TGTGCCAGCAGCTTAGTACCAGCGGGAGAAGGTCAGCCCCAGCATTTT.

The V gene is TRBV19, the J gene TRBJ2-4; the D is unclear. CDR3 length equals 12 residues. The V end lost 4 bases, the J end lost 8 bases, and 9 bases lay between the germline ends. Per the germline V gene, CDR1 is LNHDA and CDR2 is SQIVND (reference sequence). The CDR3 DNA reads as TGTGCCAGTAGTAGGGTCGGAGACATTCAGTACTTC. Protein: CASSRVGDIQYF.